This entry concerns a single T cell receptor (beta chain). The source of the sample is a study of control samples from healthy donors and cancer patients. Germline CDR1 is SGHTA and CDR2 is FQGTGA. V shed 5 bases and J 4 bases; nucleotides not matched to a gene: 5. The CDR3 is 15 amino acids. Repertoires were generated with immunoSEQ multiplex PCR, while TCRdb's copy carries only in-frame clones and drops some. The data contain about 51,000 clones, around nine tenths of them singletons. The material sequenced was PBMCs. The chain has TRBV7-3 and TRBJ2-3; 11 bases are a match to TRBD1. The TCR sequence derives from a man in his fifties or sixties with head and neck cancer. The CDR3 loop is CASSERTGGPDTQYF. The CDR3, as DNA: TGTGCCAGCAGCGAAAGGACAGGGGGCCCAGATACGCAGTATTTT.